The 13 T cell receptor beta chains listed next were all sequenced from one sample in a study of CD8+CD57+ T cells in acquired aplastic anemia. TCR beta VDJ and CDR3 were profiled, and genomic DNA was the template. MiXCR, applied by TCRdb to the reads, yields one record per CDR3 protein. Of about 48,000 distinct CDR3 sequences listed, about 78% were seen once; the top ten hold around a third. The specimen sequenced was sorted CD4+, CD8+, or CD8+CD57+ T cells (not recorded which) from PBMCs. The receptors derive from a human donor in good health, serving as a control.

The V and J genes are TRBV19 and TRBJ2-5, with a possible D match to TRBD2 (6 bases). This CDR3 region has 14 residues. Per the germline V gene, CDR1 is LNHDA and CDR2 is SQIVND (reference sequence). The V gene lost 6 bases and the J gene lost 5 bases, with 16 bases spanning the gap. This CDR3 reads CASSWAGNTETQYF. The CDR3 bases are TGTGCCAGTAGCTGGGCGGGAAATACGGAGACCCAGTACTTC.

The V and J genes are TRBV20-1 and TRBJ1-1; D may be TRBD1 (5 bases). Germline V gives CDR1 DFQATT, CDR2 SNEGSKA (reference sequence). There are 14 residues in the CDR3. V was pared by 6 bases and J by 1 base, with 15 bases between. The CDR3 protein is CSAATGTQNTEAFF. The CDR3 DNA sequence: TGCAGTGCAGCTACCGGGACTCAGAACACTGAAGCTTTCTTT.

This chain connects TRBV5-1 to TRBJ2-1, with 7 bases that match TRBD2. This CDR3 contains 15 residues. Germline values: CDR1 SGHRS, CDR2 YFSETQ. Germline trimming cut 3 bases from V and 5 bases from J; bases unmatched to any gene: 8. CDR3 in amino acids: CASSSGGGRDNEQFF. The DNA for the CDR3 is TGCGCCAGCAGCTCTGGCGGGGGTCGGGACAATGAGCAGTTCTTC.

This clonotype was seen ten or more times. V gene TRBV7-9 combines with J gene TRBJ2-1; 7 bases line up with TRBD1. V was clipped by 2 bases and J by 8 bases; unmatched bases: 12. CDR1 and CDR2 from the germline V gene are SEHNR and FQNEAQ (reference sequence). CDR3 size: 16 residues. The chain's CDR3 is CASSLTDRARFYEQFF. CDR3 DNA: TGTGCCAGCAGCTTAACTGACAGGGCCCGGTTTTATGAGCAGTTCTTC.

CDR3 loop: CSASSGATYNEQFF. DNA of the CDR3: TGCAGTGCTAGTAGCGGGGCTACGTACAATGAGCAGTTCTTC. This chain connects TRBV20-1 to TRBJ2-1; TRBD2 aligns across 8 bases. CDR3 length equals 14 residues. V gave up 3 bases and J gave up 4 bases; unmatched junction bases: 5. Germline V gene data show CDR1 as DFQATT and CDR2 as SNEGSKA (reference sequence).

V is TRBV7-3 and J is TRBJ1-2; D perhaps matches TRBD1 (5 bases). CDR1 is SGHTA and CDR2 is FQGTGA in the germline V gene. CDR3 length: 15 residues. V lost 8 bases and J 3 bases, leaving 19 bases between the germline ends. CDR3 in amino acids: CASASPRGTDYGYTF. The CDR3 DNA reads TGTGCCAGCGCGAGTCCCCGAGGGACGGACTATGGCTACACCTTC.

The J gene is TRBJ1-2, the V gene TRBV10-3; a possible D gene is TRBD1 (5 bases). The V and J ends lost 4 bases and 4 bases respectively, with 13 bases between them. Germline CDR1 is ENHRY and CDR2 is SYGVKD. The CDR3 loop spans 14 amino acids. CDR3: CAISVMTGGYGYTF. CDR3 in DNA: TGTGCCATCAGTGTTATGACCGGGGGCTATGGCTACACCTTC.

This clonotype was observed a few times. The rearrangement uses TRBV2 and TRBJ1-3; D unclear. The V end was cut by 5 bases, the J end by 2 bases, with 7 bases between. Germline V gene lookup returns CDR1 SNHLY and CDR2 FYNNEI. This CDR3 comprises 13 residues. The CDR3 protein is CASSTQTGNTIYF. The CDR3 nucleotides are TGTGCCAGCAGTACACAGACTGGAAACACCATATATTTT.

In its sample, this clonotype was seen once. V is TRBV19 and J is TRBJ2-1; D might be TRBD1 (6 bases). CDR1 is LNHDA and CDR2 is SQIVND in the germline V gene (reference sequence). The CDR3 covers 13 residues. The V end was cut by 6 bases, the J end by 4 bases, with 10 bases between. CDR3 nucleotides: TGTGCCAGTAGCAGGGGACCGTACAATGAGCAGTTCTTC. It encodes CASSRGPYNEQFF.

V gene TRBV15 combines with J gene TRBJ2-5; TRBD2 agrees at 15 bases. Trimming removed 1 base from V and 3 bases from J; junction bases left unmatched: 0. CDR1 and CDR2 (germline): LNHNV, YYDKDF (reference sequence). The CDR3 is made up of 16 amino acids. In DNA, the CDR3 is TGTGCCACCAGCAGAGGGACTAGCGGGGGGGAAGAGACCCAGTACTTC. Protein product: CATSRGTSGGEETQYF.

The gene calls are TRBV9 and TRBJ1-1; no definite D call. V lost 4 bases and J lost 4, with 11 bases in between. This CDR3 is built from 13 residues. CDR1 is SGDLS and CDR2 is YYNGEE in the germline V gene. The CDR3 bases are TGTGCCAGCAGCACCCGGTCGGGCACTGAAGCTTTCTTT. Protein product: CASSTRSGTEAFF.

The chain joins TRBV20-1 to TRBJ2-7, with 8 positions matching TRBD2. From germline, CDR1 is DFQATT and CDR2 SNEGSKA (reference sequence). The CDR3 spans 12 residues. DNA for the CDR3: TGCAGCGCCAGGGAGCGGGAGTACGAGCAGTACTTC. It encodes CSAREREYEQYF.

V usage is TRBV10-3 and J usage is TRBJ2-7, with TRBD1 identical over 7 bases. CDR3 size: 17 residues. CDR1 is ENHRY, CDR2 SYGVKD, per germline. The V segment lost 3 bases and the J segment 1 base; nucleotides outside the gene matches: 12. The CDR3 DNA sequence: TGTGCCATCAGTGACCCGAGCACAGGGGAAACATCCTACGAGCAGTACTTC. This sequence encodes CAISDPSTGETSYEQYF.